This TCR beta chain was observed in a study of T-cell memory formation after mild COVID-19. V lost 5 bases, J lost 5 bases, and 9 bases lay in between. This CDR3 contains 13 residues. Germline V gene lookup returns CDR1 SNHLY and CDR2 FYNNEI. This clonotype appeared many times. A single record per CDR3 protein comes from TCRdb applying MiXCR to the 5' RACE reads. The repertoire holds 150,000 to 200,000 distinct CDR3 sequences, with about 9.9% as singletons. Sequenced input: PBMCs or a T cell subset sorted from them (not recorded which). The chain joins TRBV2 to TRBJ2-2, with D tentatively TRBD1 (6 bases). This sequence originates from a man aged 18 to 29 who had mild COVID-19 (a few samples of this study predate the infection). Cell type and time point are not known. The CDR3 DNA follows: TGTGCCAGCAGTCGTCAGGGGACCGGGGAGCTGTTTTTT. It yields the protein CASSRQGTGELFF.